The entry that follows covers one T cell receptor (beta chain) sequence. The data were obtained in a study of cytotoxic CD8 clonotypes in ibrutinib-treated CLL. This CDR3 comprises 18 residues. V gave up 7 bases and J gave up 4 bases; unmatched junction bases: 15. Germline-derived CDR1 and CDR2 are LNHDA and SQIVND (reference sequence). TCRdb's table, derived via immunoSEQ multiplex PCR, lists solely in-frame clones and lacks some. The sample includes around 140,000 clones, roughly 85% seen only once; the top ten take around 2.1%. The genes are TRBV19 and TRBJ2-2; 10 bases agree with TRBD2. The TCR originated in a human donor with chronic lymphocytic leukemia. The material was PBMCs, obtained after 24 months of ibrutinib treatment. In DNA, the CDR3 is TGTGCCAGTACCCCACGGACTAGCGGAGGGGGTAGCACCGGGGAGCTGTTTTTT. It encodes CASTPRTSGGGSTGELFF.